One T cell receptor beta chain is described in this entry. The antigen remains unidentified. TCRdb processed the RT-PCR reads anew with MiXCR; each CDR3 protein has one entry. The sample lists 750,000 to 850,000 distinct CDR3 sequences, about 18% occurring once. The sample is drawn from a study of response to subunit inactivated influenza vaccine. CDR3 size: 16 residues. V was cut by 6 bases and J by 2 bases, with 20 bases left in between. Per germline, CDR1 SGHKS and CDR2 YYEKEE (reference sequence). Study observations and caveats: With each seasonal influenza vaccination, the authors suggested, few new T cells are recruited.

This sample comprised PBMCs from blood, obtained about 5 days after vaccination. The clonotype was recovered from a man in his forties or fifties who received an inactivated influenza vaccine. V usage is TRBV5-5 and J usage is TRBJ1-1; D might be TRBD1 (6 bases). CDR3 sequence reads: CASNAPRGPLNTEAFF. Written as DNA, the CDR3 is TGTGCCAGCAACGCCCCCAGGGGCCCACTTAACACTGAAGCTTTCTTT.